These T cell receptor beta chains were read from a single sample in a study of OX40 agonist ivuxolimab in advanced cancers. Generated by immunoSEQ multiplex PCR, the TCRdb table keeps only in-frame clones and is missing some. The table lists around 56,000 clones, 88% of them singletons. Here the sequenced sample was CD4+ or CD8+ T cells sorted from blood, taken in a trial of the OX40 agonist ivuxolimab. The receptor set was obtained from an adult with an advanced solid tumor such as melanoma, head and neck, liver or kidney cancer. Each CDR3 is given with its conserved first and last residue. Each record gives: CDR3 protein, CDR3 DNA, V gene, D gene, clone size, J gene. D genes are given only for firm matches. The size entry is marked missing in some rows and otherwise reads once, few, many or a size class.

CDR3 protein: CASSVGDSGNTIYF
CDR3 DNA: TGTGCCAGCAGCGTAGGTGACAGTGGAAACACCATATATTTT
V gene: TRBV9
D gene: -
clone size: -
J gene: TRBJ1-3

CDR3 protein: CASSQVQGNQPQHF
CDR3 DNA: TGCGCCAGCAGCCAAGTTCAGGGCAATCAGCCCCAGCATTTT
V gene: TRBV4-1
D gene: -
clone size: -
J gene: TRBJ1-5

CDR3 protein: CASSLVLAGGLNEQFF
CDR3 DNA: TGTGCCAGCAGCTTAGTCCTAGCGGGGGGGCTCAATGAGCAGTTCTTC
V gene: TRBV7-6
D gene: TRBD2
clone size: -
J gene: TRBJ2-1

CDR3 protein: CSANRDNEQYF
CDR3 DNA: TGCAGTGCAAACCGGGACAACGAGCAGTACTTC
V gene: TRBV20-1
D gene: -
clone size: -
J gene: TRBJ2-7

CDR3 protein: CSVPGVAGGYTF
CDR3 DNA: TGCAGCGTTCCAGGAGTCGCGGGCGGCTACACCTTC
V gene: TRBV29-1
D gene: -
clone size: -
J gene: TRBJ1-2

CDR3 protein: CSVEGLEGVRYGYTF
CDR3 DNA: TGCAGCGTTGAAGGGTTGGAAGGGGTCAGGTATGGCTACACCTTC
V gene: TRBV29-1
D gene: -
clone size: -
J gene: TRBJ1-2

CDR3 protein: CASSRDANYGYTF
CDR3 DNA: TGTGCCAGCAGCAGGGACGCCAACTATGGCTACACCTTC
V gene: TRBV6-5
D gene: -
clone size: -
J gene: TRBJ1-2

CDR3 protein: CASSHRQVSSYEQYF
CDR3 DNA: TGTGCCAGCAGCCATCGACAGGTCTCCTCCTACGAGCAGTACTTC
V gene: TRBV7-2
D gene: -
clone size: -
J gene: TRBJ2-7

CDR3 protein: CASSLAFGVNYEQYF
CDR3 DNA: TGTGCCAGCAGCTTAGCTTTCGGGGTTAACTACGAGCAGTACTTC
V gene: TRBV11-3
D gene: -
clone size: -
J gene: TRBJ2-7

CDR3 protein: CASSGGVDFAGNTEAFF
CDR3 DNA: TGCGCCAGCAGCGGGGGCGTGGATTTCGCGGGGAACACTGAAGCTTTCTTT
V gene: TRBV5-1
D gene: -
clone size: -
J gene: TRBJ1-1

CDR3 protein: CASSLAASGSSLREQYF
CDR3 DNA: TGTGCCAGCAGCTTAGCGGCTAGCGGGAGCTCACTACGCGAGCAGTACTTC
V gene: TRBV7-9
D gene: TRBD2
clone size: once
J gene: TRBJ2-7

CDR3 protein: CASSLVGGIGNQPQHF
CDR3 DNA: TGTGCCAGCAGCTTGGTCGGGGGAATCGGCAATCAGCCCCAGCATTTT
V gene: TRBV5-5
D gene: -
clone size: once
J gene: TRBJ1-5

CDR3 protein: CASTLGQDSNQPQHF
CDR3 DNA: TGTGCCAGCACCCTGGGACAGGATAGCAATCAGCCCCAGCATTTT
V gene: TRBV21-1
D gene: -
clone size: few
J gene: TRBJ1-5

CDR3 protein: CASSGTRGRPDILTQYF
CDR3 DNA: TGTGCCAGCAGCGGAACCAGGGGGCGACCGGATATTTTGACCCAGTACTTC
V gene: TRBV5-6
D gene: TRBD1
clone size: -
J gene: TRBJ2-5

CDR3 protein: CASSLIGPVHEAFF
CDR3 DNA: TGTGCCAGCAGTTTGATAGGGCCGGTACATGAAGCTTTCTTT
V gene: TRBV27
D gene: -
clone size: -
J gene: TRBJ1-1

CDR3 protein: CASSTRLGGIDTQYF
CDR3 DNA: TGCGCCAGCAGCACCCGGTTAGGGGGCATAGATACGCAGTATTTT
V gene: TRBV23-1
D gene: TRBD1
clone size: -
J gene: TRBJ2-3

CDR3 protein: CASSSHPPPYEQFF
CDR3 DNA: TGTGCCAGCAGCTCTCACCCCCCCCCTTATGAGCAGTTCTTC
V gene: TRBV11-3
D gene: -
clone size: -
J gene: TRBJ2-1

CDR3 protein: CASSQDTGNTIYF
CDR3 DNA: TGCGCCAGCAGCCAAGATACAGGAAACACCATATATTTT
V gene: TRBV4-3
D gene: -
clone size: -
J gene: TRBJ1-3

CDR3 protein: CASSTSGGSYNEQFF
CDR3 DNA: TGTGCCAGCAGCACCAGCGGGGGGAGTTACAATGAGCAGTTCTTC
V gene: TRBV9
D gene: TRBD2
clone size: -
J gene: TRBJ2-1

CDR3 protein: CASSFSGRHNEQFF
CDR3 DNA: TGTGCCAGCAGTTTCAGTGGGCGACACAATGAGCAGTTCTTC
V gene: TRBV28
D gene: -
clone size: -
J gene: TRBJ2-1

CDR3 protein: CASSPPAGLAGEQFF
CDR3 DNA: TGTGCCAGCAGCCCCCCCGCGGGACTAGCAGGCGAGCAGTTCTTC
V gene: TRBV7-9
D gene: TRBD2
clone size: -
J gene: TRBJ2-1

CDR3 protein: CASSFGGLTDTQYF
CDR3 DNA: TGCGCCAGCAGCTTCGGGGGACTCACAGATACGCAGTATTTT
V gene: TRBV5-1
D gene: -
clone size: -
J gene: TRBJ2-3

CDR3 protein: CASRTPGADTEAFF
CDR3 DNA: TGCGCCAGCCGAACCCCAGGGGCCGACACTGAAGCTTTCTTT
V gene: TRBV5-1
D gene: -
clone size: -
J gene: TRBJ1-1

CDR3 protein: CASSSLGLAGSSSYEQYF
CDR3 DNA: TGCGCCAGCAGCTCCTTAGGACTAGCGGGAAGTTCCTCCTACGAGCAGTACTTC
V gene: TRBV5-1
D gene: TRBD2
clone size: -
J gene: TRBJ2-7

CDR3 protein: CASSLIGDTQYF
CDR3 DNA: TGTGCCAGCAGCCTCATCGGGGATACGCAGTATTTT
V gene: TRBV27
D gene: -
clone size: -
J gene: TRBJ2-3

CDR3 protein: CASSYSSGHDEAFF
CDR3 DNA: TGTGCCAGCAGTTACTCGTCAGGCCACGATGAAGCTTTCTTT
V gene: TRBV6-6
D gene: -
clone size: -
J gene: TRBJ1-1

CDR3 protein: CASSQDHRVSTEAFF
CDR3 DNA: TGCGCCAGCAGCCAAGATCACAGGGTATCCACTGAAGCTTTCTTT
V gene: TRBV4-3
D gene: -
clone size: -
J gene: TRBJ1-1

CDR3 protein: CAISETEMSYYNEQFF
CDR3 DNA: TGTGCCATCAGTGAAACAGAAATGAGTTACTACAATGAGCAGTTCTTC
V gene: TRBV10-3
D gene: -
clone size: -
J gene: TRBJ2-1

CDR3 protein: CASTYKGLNEKLFF
CDR3 DNA: TGTGCCAGCACCTACAAGGGCCTTAATGAAAAACTGTTTTTT
V gene: TRBV5-4
D gene: -
clone size: -
J gene: TRBJ1-4

CDR3 protein: CASIPSPGDSYNEQFF
CDR3 DNA: TGTGCCAGTATTCCCTCACCGGGGGACAGCTACAATGAGCAGTTCTTC
V gene: TRBV19
D gene: -
clone size: few
J gene: TRBJ2-1

CDR3 protein: CASSLGTGNTGELFF
CDR3 DNA: TGTGCCAGCAGCTTAGGGACAGGGAACACCGGGGAGCTGTTTTTT
V gene: TRBV7-6
D gene: TRBD1
clone size: once
J gene: TRBJ2-2

CDR3 protein: CASSAQGVTLGGYTF
CDR3 DNA: TGTGCCAGCAGCGCCCAGGGGGTGACCCTCGGTGGCTACACCTTC
V gene: TRBV9
D gene: TRBD1
clone size: -
J gene: TRBJ1-2

CDR3 protein: CASSLLLGGGASETQYF
CDR3 DNA: TGTGCCAGCAGCTTATTACTAGGCGGGGGGGCCTCGGAGACCCAGTACTTC
V gene: TRBV7-8
D gene: TRBD2
clone size: -
J gene: TRBJ2-5

CDR3 protein: CASSSPLGGDTEAFF
CDR3 DNA: TGTGCCAGCAGTTCCCCCCTAGGGGGGGACACTGAAGCTTTCTTT
V gene: TRBV28
D gene: -
clone size: -
J gene: TRBJ1-1

CDR3 protein: CASSQVTGTSLNNEQFF
CDR3 DNA: TGTGCCAGCAGCCAAGTTACCGGGACTAGTTTGAACAATGAGCAGTTCTTC
V gene: TRBV4-2
D gene: TRBD2
clone size: -
J gene: TRBJ2-1